The 11 T cell receptor beta chains presented below share a single source sample, sequenced in a study of T cells in Graves' hyperthyroidism and ophthalmopathy. Amplified TCR beta CDR3 regions derived from RNA transcripts. First-round RT-PCR of the TCR CDR3 relied on the HTBI primer set. TCRdb itself ran the multiplex PCR reads through MiXCR, one entry per CDR3 protein. This sample yields hundreds of thousands of distinct CDR3 sequences, of which around 13% are seen a single time; less than 10% belongs to the top ten. The source material was blood. These receptors came from a woman younger than 35 with Graves' hyperthyroidism.

Many counts were recorded for this clonotype. The chain uses TRBV7-2 and TRBJ2-1, with 7 bases fitting TRBD2. V lost 1 base to trimming and J lost 1 base; unmatched junction nucleotides: 1. Germline values: CDR1 SGHTA, CDR2 FQGNSA. CDR3 length: 15 amino acids. CDR3 DNA sequence: TGTGCCAGCAGCTTAGATAGCGGGTCCTACAATGAGCAGTTCTTC. It yields the protein CASSLDSGSYNEQFF.

This clonotype was recorded many times. The rearrangement joins TRBV5-6 to TRBJ1-1; D not resolved. Trimming removed 4 bases from V and 0 bases from J, with 7 bases in between. The CDR3 length is 13 residues. Per germline, CDR1 SGHDT and CDR2 YYEEEE. DNA for the CDR3: TGTGCCAGCAGCCCAGTTATGAACACTGAAGCTTTCTTT. Translating it yields CASSPVMNTEAFF. Combining the CDR3 with reference TRBV5-6 and TRBJ1-1 gives the whole variable domain DAGVTQSPTHLIKTRGQQVTLRCSPKSGHDTVSWYQQALGQGPQFIFQYYEEEERQRGNFPDRFSGHQFPNYSSELNVNALLLGDSALYLCASSPVMNTEAFFGQGTRLTVV.

This clonotype has a count of ten or more. The chain links TRBV27 to TRBJ1-1, with D possibly TRBD1 on 6 matching bases. The length of the CDR3 is 14 residues. Deletions cut 6 bases from V and 0 bases from J, with 11 bases between. CDR1 and CDR2 from the germline V gene are MNHEY and SMNVEV (reference sequence). DNA of the CDR3: TGTGCCAGCAGCTTAGGGGGGCTGAACACTGAAGCTTTCTTT. Its translation is CASSLGGLNTEAFF.

The chain recombines TRBV14 with TRBJ2-4, with TRBD1 identical over 9 bases. Germline-derived CDR1 and CDR2 are SGHDN and FVKESK. Trimming cost V 1 base and J 3 bases; bases outside gene matches: 13. This CDR3 has 19 amino acids. In DNA form, the CDR3 reads TGTGCCAGCAGCCAAGGGGACAGGGAGCTCTCCTACGGCAAAAACATTCAGTACTTC. Encoded protein: CASSQGDRELSYGKNIQYF.

This clonotype was detected ten times or more. The rearrangement uses TRBV12-3 or TRBV12-4 and TRBJ1-2, with TRBD1 matching 7 bases. The CDR3 loop spans 16 amino acids. The junction had 16 bases not matched to a gene; V was cut back by 6 bases and J by 6 bases. The CDR3 DNA reads TGTGCCAGCAGATCGACTGGACAGGAAGGGGGCCATGGCTACACCTTC. Translating it yields CASRSTGQEGGHGYTF.

This clonotype appeared many times. V usage is TRBV7-3 and J usage is TRBJ2-1; D is unresolved. V lost 2 bases, J lost 4 bases, and 9 bases lay in between. This CDR3 is built from 14 residues. CDR1 SGHTA and CDR2 FQGTGA come from the germline V gene. This CDR3 is CASSLGWGYNEQFF. CDR3 coding DNA: TGTGCCAGCAGCTTAGGCTGGGGATACAATGAGCAGTTCTTC.

This clonotype was seen at least ten times. CDR3 nucleotides: TGTGCCAGCAGGTCCGGGGGCAATGAGCAGTTCTTC. Its translation is CASRSGGNEQFF. The chain employs TRBV3-1 and TRBJ2-1; D perhaps matches TRBD2 (6 bases). V dropped 6 bases and J dropped 6 bases, with 9 bases sitting between them. Germline V gives CDR1 LGHDT, CDR2 YNNKEL (reference sequence). The CDR3 length is 12 residues.

This clonotype has a handful of counts. The V and J genes are TRBV5-1 and TRBJ2-7; tentatively, D is TRBD2 (7 bases). The CDR3 runs 16 residues. The V gene's germline CDR1 is SGHRS and CDR2 YFSETQ. V lost 0 bases, J lost 7 bases, and 20 bases lay in between. The CDR3 is CASSLDGGGRGDEQYF. In DNA form, the CDR3 reads TGCGCCAGCAGCTTGGATGGCGGGGGCCGAGGTGATGAGCAGTACTTC.

The gene calls are TRBV19 and TRBJ2-3, with TRBD2 matching 8 bases. The CDR3 totals 14 residues. CDR1 LNHDA and CDR2 SQIVND come from the germline V gene (reference sequence). V lost 3 bases, J lost 4 bases, and 3 bases stayed unmatched. The CDR3 protein is CASSISGGPDTQYF. CDR3 bases: TGTGCCAGTAGTATCTCGGGAGGGCCAGATACGCAGTATTTT.

The chain carries TRBV5-1 and TRBJ2-1, with 13 nucleotides matching TRBD2. CDR1 and CDR2 (germline): SGHRS, YFSETQ. CDR3 size: 18 residues. V was clipped by 3 bases and J by 1 base; unmatched bases: 7. CDR3 nucleotide sequence: TGCGCCAGCAGCTCTGGACTAGCGGGAGTAGATTCCTACAATGAGCAGTTCTTC. Translating it yields CASSSGLAGVDSYNEQFF.

In this sample, this clonotype turned up a few times. This chain connects TRBV30 to TRBJ2-2, with unresolved D. This CDR3 is built from 14 residues. Trimming took off 0 bases at V and 4 bases at J, with 9 bases between the two ends. The germline CDR1 and CDR2 sequences are GTSNPN and SVGIG (reference sequence). The CDR3 nucleotides are TGTGCCTGGAGTGTTGGGCCTATCACCGGGGAGCTGTTTTTT. Amino acid sequence: CAWSVGPITGELFF.